This TCR beta chain is from a study of T cell repertoires in cytomegalovirus infection. At the level of the study: Recently identified HLA-C-restricted and well-studied HLA-B-restricted CMV epitopes were used. General observations from the study: Cumulated frequencies of public TCR beta families served to identify carriers of CMV plus the relevant HLA.

Per the germline V gene, CDR1 is MNHEY and CDR2 is SVGAGI. The V gene lost 8 bases and the J gene lost 5 bases, with 21 bases spanning the gap. The CDR3 extends over 15 amino acids. TCRdb re-called the reads through MiXCR, storing one row per CDR3 protein. The sample yields fewer than 950,000 distinct CDR3 sequences, approximately 29% seen once. Details on this clonotype: The antigen remains unidentified.

This specimen was cultured CD8+ T cells from PBMCs, taken from culture after CMV antigen stimulation. The chain uses TRBV6-5 and TRBJ1-2; D call uncertain. The source is a human donor in good health (CMV status not recorded). Some clones in this sample may be carry-over from other donors' samples. The CDR3 DNA reads TGTGCCAGCTCACTAACCCCAGACGGAGCATATGGCTACACCTTC. This codes for CASSLTPDGAYGYTF.